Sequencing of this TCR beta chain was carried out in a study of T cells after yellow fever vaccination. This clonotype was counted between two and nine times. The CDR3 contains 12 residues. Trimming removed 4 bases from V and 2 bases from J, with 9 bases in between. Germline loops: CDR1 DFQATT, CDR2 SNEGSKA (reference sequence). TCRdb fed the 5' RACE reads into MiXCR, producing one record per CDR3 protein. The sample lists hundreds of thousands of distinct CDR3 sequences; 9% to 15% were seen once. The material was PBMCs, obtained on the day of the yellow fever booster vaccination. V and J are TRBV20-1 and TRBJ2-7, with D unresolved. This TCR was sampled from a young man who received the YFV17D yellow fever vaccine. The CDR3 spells CSATDGTYEQYF. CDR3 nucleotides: TGCAGTGCTACGGACGGCACCTACGAGCAGTACTTC.